This T cell receptor beta chain is drawn from a study of prognosis after radiotherapy for stage I lung cancer. Study details: After radiotherapy, distant metastases were seen in several patients (median roughly seven months), and no significant progression was seen in over 12.

This clonotype was picked up many times. J gave up 7 bases and V 6 bases, and 8 bases lay outside the gene matches. The CDR3 loop spans 13 amino acids. Germline CDR1 reads DFQATT; CDR2 reads SNEGSKA (reference sequence). Amplification of the TCR beta CDR3 (from genomic DNA) was done by two-round multiplex PCR. First-round PCR amplification was performed with primers specific to each TRBV and TRBJ gene. MiXCR, run by TCRdb on the multiplex PCR reads, gives a single entry per CDR3 protein. The sample has tens of thousands of distinct CDR3 sequences; about 29% are singletons. This clonotype was sampled from a donor of 50 years or more with non-small cell lung cancer. The chain couples TRBV20-1 to TRBJ2-7; 11 bases line up with TRBD1. Source: PBMCs, taken before or after stereotactic body radiation therapy (not recorded which). The CDR3 bases are TGCAGTGCATCCGGGGACAGGGGGTTAGAGCAGTACTTC. As protein: CSASGDRGLEQYF.